These 13 T cell receptor beta chains originate from one sample sequenced in a study of memory CD4+ T cells and cytomegalovirus serostatus. The sort gate was single viable CD3+CD4+CD8-CD45RO+ cells for memory CD4+ T cells. Sequenced by immunoSEQ multiplex PCR; TCRdb stores in-frame clones only, minus some. The data show around 26,000 clones, about 80% seen once. The source material was memory CD4+ T cells from blood. All receptors come from an adult in good health and CMV-seronegative.

The chain carries TRBV5-1 and TRBJ1-3; D is undetermined. V shed 4 bases and J shed 2 bases, with 13 bases lying between them. The V gene's germline CDR1 is SGHRS and CDR2 YFSETQ. CDR3 length: 15 amino acids. The CDR3 nucleotides read TGCGCCAGCAGCCCATATGGGGTAACTGGAAACACCATATATTTT. This gives the protein CASSPYGVTGNTIYF.

The rearrangement joins TRBV6-1 to TRBJ1-1; D ambiguous. Germline CDR1 reads MNHNS; CDR2 reads SASEGT. The V and J ends lost 4 bases and 0 bases respectively, with 9 bases between them. This CDR3 region has 14 residues. The CDR3 loop reads CASSVGLLNTEAFF. The CDR3 DNA reads as TGTGCCAGCAGTGTGGGATTACTGAACACTGAAGCTTTCTTT.

This chain links TRBV7-3 with TRBJ1-2, with D perhaps matching TRBD1 (5 bases). The length of the CDR3 is 14 residues. CDR1 SGHTA and CDR2 FQGTGA come from the germline V gene. V was pared by 5 bases and J by 7 bases, with 17 bases between. CDR3 in amino acids: CASSPEPGTRGYTF. The CDR3 DNA reads as TGTGCCAGCAGCCCCGAACCCGGGACCCGTGGCTACACCTTC.

This clone was counted once. CDR3 sequence reads: CASSFGDRANEKLFF. Written as DNA, the CDR3 is TGCGCCAGCAGCTTTGGGGACAGGGCTAATGAAAAACTGTTTTTT. This chain connects TRBV5-1 to TRBJ1-4, with 9 bases that match TRBD1. Unmatched junction bases numbered 2, after V lost 2 bases and J lost 3 bases. Germline CDR1 and CDR2: SGHRS and YFSETQ. The CDR3 extends over 15 amino acids. Variable domain in full (rest from reference TRBV5-1 and TRBJ1-4): KAGVTQTPRYLIKTRGQQVTLSCSPISGHRSVSWYQQTPGQGLQFLFEYFSETQRNKGNFPGRFSGRQFSNSRSEMNVSTLELGDSALYLCASSFGDRANEKLFFGSGTQLSVL.

The chain is built from TRBV30 and TRBJ2-3, with D possibly being TRBD2 (7 bases). The CDR3 totals 14 residues. Germline V lookup: CDR1 GTSNPN, CDR2 SVGIG (reference sequence). Trimming shortened V by 8 bases and J by 3 bases, and 18 bases separated the two germline ends. The CDR3 spells CARGAGAKTDTQYF. The CDR3 DNA sequence: TGTGCCCGAGGGGCGGGGGCGAAGACAGATACGCAGTATTTT.

The chain is built from TRBV2 and TRBJ2-5; 14 nucleotides match TRBD2. Germline loops: CDR1 SNHLY, CDR2 FYNNEI. CDR3 length equals 19 residues. With V trimmed by 4 bases and J by 2 bases, 12 bases remained unmatched. Written as DNA, the CDR3 is TGTGCCAGCAGTGGGAGGACTAGCGGGGGGCCGGGGGAGCAAGAGACCCAGTACTTC. It specifies CASSGRTSGGPGEQETQYF.

The CDR3 coding sequence is TGTGCCAGCAGCCCTAGCGGGGGGCGCTATGAGCAGTTCTTC. Translation: CASSPSGGRYEQFF. The chain has TRBV14 and TRBJ2-1; 11 bases line up with TRBD2. Trimming took 4 bases from V and 8 from J; bases not matched to a gene: 4. The germline V gene has CDR1 SGHDN and CDR2 FVKESK. The CDR3 spans 14 residues.

CDR3 in DNA: TGTGCCAGCAGCTCCTTAGCCGGACAGGGGAGGGTTGAAGCTTTCTTT. Residues: CASSSLAGQGRVEAFF. The chain recombines TRBV7-9 with TRBJ1-1; 9 positions match TRBD1. V lost 4 bases and J lost 7; bases outside the gene matches: 13. The CDR3 length is 16 residues. Germline V lookup: CDR1 SEHNR, CDR2 FQNEAQ (reference sequence).

The chain links TRBV21-1 to TRBJ1-1. TRBV21-1 is recorded as a pseudogene. The CDR3 has 15 amino acids. The CDR3 nucleotides read TGTGCCAGCAGCAAAAGTCGAGGGGGGCACACTGAAGCTTTCTTT. Residues: CASSKSRGGHTEAFF.

The chain joins TRBV6-6 to TRBJ2-5; 7 nucleotides agree with TRBD2. CDR3 length: 13 residues. Unmatched junction bases numbered 5, after V lost 5 bases and J lost 5 bases. Germline CDR1 MNHNY, CDR2 SVGAGI (reference sequence). The CDR3 DNA reads as TGTGCCAGCAGTCGGGACTATTTGGAGACCCAGTACTTC. Its translation is CASSRDYLETQYF.

CDR3 amino acids: CASSADRVAKNIQYF. The CDR3 nucleotides read TGTGCCAGCAGCGCCGACAGAGTAGCCAAAAACATTCAGTACTTC. V and J are TRBV7-2 and TRBJ2-4; weak D call: TRBD1 (5 bases). Germline V lookup: CDR1 SGHTA, CDR2 FQGNSA. V was clipped by 5 bases and J by 0 bases, with 11 bases between them. The CDR3 covers 15 residues.

The chain has TRBV29-1 and TRBJ1-1; D may be TRBD1 (6 bases). Germline values: CDR1 SQVTM, CDR2 ANQGSEA. The CDR3 covers 14 residues. The V gene lost 6 bases and the J gene lost 4 bases, with 18 bases spanning the gap. The CDR3 region has the DNA TGCAGCGTGGAACTGGGGGGGGCTGGCACTGAAGCTTTCTTT. The encoded protein is CSVELGGAGTEAFF.

The table lists this clone with a few counts. The identical CDR3 is also encoded by other nucleotide sequences in the sample. The chain links TRBV7-9 to TRBJ1-4; the match to TRBD1 covers 7 bases. This CDR3 comprises 14 residues. Losses at the gene ends were 1 base for V and 8 bases for J; bases not matched to a gene: 4. Germline assignment: CDR1 SEHNR and CDR2 FQNEAQ (reference sequence). CDR3 sequence: CASSLGQGDEKLFF. DNA of the CDR3: TGTGCCAGCAGCTTAGGACAGGGAGACGAAAAACTGTTTTTT.